This is a list of T cell receptor beta chains from one sample in a study of CD8+CD57+ T cells in acquired aplastic anemia. TCRdb reprocessed the reads via MiXCR and lists one record per CDR3 protein. The data show around 190,000 distinct CDR3 sequences, with over 60% seen just once and about 29% held by the top ten. Sequencing was done on a sample of sorted CD4+, CD8+, or CD8+CD57+ T cells (not recorded which) from PBMCs. All receptors derive from a human donor in good health. The CDR3 runs from the conserved cysteine through the conserved F or W. The D gene is left open where the match is weak. Size tells how often a clone was seen (once, few, many) or the class of an expanded clone, and some rows leave it out.

clone_size: many
j_call: TRBJ1-5
v_call: TRBV28
d_call: .
cdr3_length: 12
cdr3_aa: CASGYRDQPQHF
cdr3_nt: TGTGCCAGCGGATACAGGGATCAGCCCCAGCATTTT

clone_size: few
j_call: TRBJ2-1
v_call: TRBV15
d_call: TRBD2
cdr3_length: 16
cdr3_aa: CATSRIGKRGDNEQFF
cdr3_nt: TGTGCCACCAGCAGAATTGGTAAGCGGGGGGACAATGAGCAGTTCTTC

clone_size: .
j_call: TRBJ2-3
v_call: TRBV5-4
d_call: .
cdr3_length: 12
cdr3_aa: CASSLRTDTQYF
cdr3_nt: TGTGCCAGCAGCTTGCGCACGGATACGCAGTATTTT

clone_size: .
j_call: TRBJ2-3
v_call: TRBV7-2
d_call: .
cdr3_length: 14
cdr3_aa: CASSLDAGLDTQYF
cdr3_nt: TGTGCCAGCAGCTTGGATGCGGGGTTGGATACGCAGTATTTT

clone_size: .
j_call: TRBJ2-2
v_call: TRBV7-9
d_call: .
cdr3_length: 17
cdr3_aa: CASSWFHTSRETGELFF
cdr3_nt: TGTGCCAGCAGCTGGTTCCACACCTCCCGTGAAACCGGGGAGCTGTTTTTT

clone_size: once
j_call: TRBJ2-7
v_call: TRBV7-2
d_call: .
cdr3_length: 13
cdr3_aa: CASSLDGVHEQYF
cdr3_nt: TGTGCCAGCAGCTTAGACGGAGTCCACGAGCAGTACTTC

clone_size: .
j_call: TRBJ2-1
v_call: TRBV20-1
d_call: .
cdr3_length: 12
cdr3_aa: CSAPEEGFERFF
cdr3_nt: TGCAGTGCCCCTGAAGAGGGGTTCGAAAGGTTCTTC

clone_size: .
j_call: TRBJ1-6
v_call: TRBV12-5
d_call: .
cdr3_length: 16
cdr3_aa: CASGNKGGSYNSPLHF
cdr3_nt: TGTGCTAGTGGAAACAAGGGGGGGTCCTATAATTCACCCCTCCACTTT

clone_size: few
j_call: TRBJ2-7
v_call: TRBV15
d_call: TRBD2
cdr3_length: 15
cdr3_aa: CATSLLAGGPHEQYF
cdr3_nt: TGTGCCACCAGTCTACTAGCGGGGGGGCCACACGAGCAGTACTTC

clone_size: .
j_call: TRBJ2-3
v_call: TRBV20-1
d_call: .
cdr3_length: 12
cdr3_aa: CSGFRPTDTQYF
cdr3_nt: TGCAGTGGTTTTCGGCCCACAGATACGCAGTATTTT

clone_size: many
j_call: TRBJ1-6
v_call: TRBV16
d_call: .
cdr3_length: 17
cdr3_aa: CASSALYTGSPDSPLHF
cdr3_nt: TGTGCCAGCAGCGCCCTATACACAGGTTCCCCCGATTCACCCCTCCACTTT

clone_size: .
j_call: TRBJ2-1
v_call: TRBV19
d_call: .
cdr3_length: 14
cdr3_aa: CASTSGASYNEQFF
cdr3_nt: TGTGCCAGTACATCGGGGGCCTCCTACAATGAGCAGTTCTTC

clone_size: few
j_call: TRBJ1-1
v_call: TRBV10-1
d_call: TRBD1
cdr3_length: 17
cdr3_aa: CASSERRTGAMNTEAFF
cdr3_nt: TGCGCCAGCAGTGAGCGCCGGACAGGGGCCATGAACACTGAAGCTTTCTTT

clone_size: .
j_call: TRBJ2-3
v_call: TRBV14
d_call: .
cdr3_length: 14
cdr3_aa: CASSGGPTGYTQYF
cdr3_nt: TGTGCCAGCAGCGGGGGGCCCACAGGCTATACGCAGTATTTT

clone_size: .
j_call: TRBJ1-6
v_call: TRBV7-6
d_call: TRBD1
cdr3_length: 14
cdr3_aa: CASSVGQPNSPLHF
cdr3_nt: TGTGCCAGCAGCGTGGGACAGCCGAATTCACCCCTCCACTTT

clone_size: .
j_call: TRBJ2-3
v_call: TRBV24-1
d_call: .
cdr3_length: 14
cdr3_aa: CATSVSQGTDTQYF
cdr3_nt: TGTGCCACCAGTGTTTCTCAGGGCACAGATACGCAGTATTTT

clone_size: .
j_call: TRBJ1-1
v_call: TRBV29-1
d_call: .
cdr3_length: 11
cdr3_aa: CSAKVNTEAFF
cdr3_nt: TGCAGCGCTAAAGTGAACACTGAAGCTTTCTTT

clone_size: many
j_call: TRBJ2-7
v_call: TRBV7-8
d_call: .
cdr3_length: 14
cdr3_aa: CASSSRDSSYEQYF
cdr3_nt: TGTGCCAGCAGCTCCCGGGATTCCTCCTACGAGCAGTACTTC

clone_size: .
j_call: TRBJ2-2
v_call: TRBV20-1
d_call: .
cdr3_length: 16
cdr3_aa: CSARVWGGTATGELFF
cdr3_nt: TGCAGTGCTAGAGTCTGGGGGGGCACCGCGACCGGGGAGCTGTTTTTT

clone_size: .
j_call: TRBJ1-1
v_call: TRBV19
d_call: TRBD1
cdr3_length: 14
cdr3_aa: CASSPTGLSTEAFF
cdr3_nt: TGTGCCAGTAGCCCGACAGGGTTAAGTACTGAAGCTTTCTTT